The 10 T cell receptor beta chains presented below share a single source sample, sequenced in a study of cytomegalovirus exposure and HLA in healthy donors. PCR employed 60 Vbeta and 13 Jbeta primers. TCRdb keeps only in-frame clones here, not all; method: immunoSEQ multiplex PCR. Of some 110,000 clones listed, about 70% are singletons. Sequenced: PBMCs. The receptors were sampled from a woman aged 25 to 39 in good health and CMV-seronegative.

This clone appeared a few times. This chain uses TRBV15 with TRBJ2-5; a weak D match, TRBD2 (6 bases). The germline gives CDR1 LNHNV, CDR2 YYDKDF (reference sequence). The CDR3 contains 13 residues. Trimming took off 1 base at V and 5 bases at J, with 8 bases between the two ends. The CDR3 loop reads CATSRALAETQYF. The CDR3 DNA reads TGTGCCACCAGCAGAGCCCTAGCGGAGACCCAGTACTTC.

This rearrangement joins TRBV6-5 to TRBJ1-2; D call uncertain. Germline loops: CDR1 MNHEY, CDR2 SVGAGI. CDR3 size: 15 residues. The V gene lost 2 bases and the J gene lost 0 bases, with 10 bases spanning the gap. As DNA, the CDR3 is TGTGCCAGCAGTTACAACGCAGGCACTAACTATGGCTACACCTTC. As protein: CASSYNAGTNYGYTF.

As DNA, the CDR3 is TGTGCCAGCAGCTTAGGACAGTACACTGAAGCTTTCTTT. This encodes CASSLGQYTEAFF. V is TRBV7-6 and J is TRBJ1-1; the D gene is possibly TRBD1 (5 bases). Germline assignment: CDR1 SGHVS and CDR2 FNYEAQ. The germline V and J ends were trimmed by 1 base and 3 bases, with 6 bases remaining between them. CDR3 length: 13 residues.

This clone has just one count. The rearrangement joins TRBV19 to TRBJ1-5; tentative D call: TRBD1 (5 bases). V gave up 10 bases and J gave up 0 bases, with 13 bases separating them. This CDR3 comprises 14 residues. Germline lookup yields CDR1 LNHDA and CDR2 SQIVND (reference sequence). The CDR3 sequence is CATLDSYSNQPQHF. The CDR3 DNA sequence: TGTGCCACCTTAGACAGTTATAGCAATCAGCCCCAGCATTTT.

The chain recombines TRBV12-1 with TRBJ2-3; the listed D gene, TRBD2, was not tested against the DNA. TRBV12-1 is a recognized pseudogene. The CDR3 covers 14 residues. The CDR3 reads CAGGRAGVADTQYF. DNA of the CDR3: TGTGCCGGCGGTCGAGCCGGAGTGGCAGATACGCAGTATTTT.

The chain joins TRBV9 to TRBJ1-1; D gene uncertain. The CDR3 runs 15 residues. Germline V gene sequence: CDR1 SGDLS, CDR2 YYNGEE. Between the trimmed V and J ends, which lost 0 bases and 3 bases, there was a span of 12 bases. The CDR3 nucleotides read TGTGCCAGCAGCGTAGGGGGAGGTTTATACACTGAAGCTTTCTTT. Residues: CASSVGGGLYTEAFF.

The chain combines TRBV7-2 with TRBJ1-5; 8 nucleotides line up with TRBD1. CDR1 is SGHTA and CDR2 is FQGNSA in the germline V gene. V lost 4 bases and J lost 0; bases outside the gene matches: 5. The CDR3 length is 16 residues. The CDR3 nucleotides read TGTGCCAGCAGCTCGACAGGGGCCATTAGCAATCAGCCCCAGCATTTT. Its translation: CASSSTGAISNQPQHF. The entire variable domain, with the rest obtained from reference TRBV7-2 and TRBJ1-5, is as follows: GAGVSQSPSNKVTEKGKDVELRCDPISGHTALYWYRQSLGQGLEFLIYFQGNSAPDKSGLPSDRFSAERTGGSVSTLTIQRTQQEDSAVYLCASSSTGAISNQPQHFGDGTRLSIL.

The chain couples TRBV4-1 to TRBJ2-7; no clear D. The V and J ends lost 0 bases and 3 bases respectively, with 6 bases between them. This CDR3 contains 13 residues. Germline V gives CDR1 MGHRA, CDR2 YSYEKL. CDR3 protein: CASSQDISYEQYF. CDR3 nucleotide sequence: TGCGCCAGCAGCCAAGATATCAGCTACGAGCAGTACTTC.

This clone was observed a few times. The chain carries TRBV5-1 and TRBJ2-5; maybe TRBD1 (6 bases). V gave up 4 bases and J gave up 4 bases, with 14 bases separating them. CDR3 size: 14 residues. Germline CDR1 SGHRS, CDR2 YFSETQ. CDR3 in amino acids: CASSTQGLRETQYF. The CDR3 DNA sequence: TGCGCCAGCAGCACGCAGGGGCTACGAGAGACCCAGTACTTC.

The CDR3 loop is CASSITGTGAETQYF. CDR3 coding DNA: TGTGCCAGCAGCATTACCGGGACAGGGGCAGAGACCCAGTACTTC. The rearrangement uses TRBV7-7 and TRBJ2-5; TRBD1 matches at 10 bases. Germline assignment: CDR1 SSHAT and CDR2 FNYEAQ (reference sequence). This CDR3 has 15 amino acids. The ends lost 5 bases at V and 4 bases at J; junction bases unmatched: 7.